Sequencing of this T cell receptor beta chain was carried out in a study of blood T cell repertoires in COVID-19. Study-wide background: There were acute and convalescent COVID-19 samples, and they came from the United States, Italy and Spain. Sample material is recorded as cDNA or gDNA derived from T cells, B-cell-depleted T cells, or PBMCs.

There are 13 residues in the CDR3. V was trimmed by 3 bases and J by 5 bases, leaving 9 bases between them. Germline V CDR1 and CDR2: MRHNA, SNTAGT. Per the original data handling: Quantification of nucleated cells was approximated via reference gene primer amplification. TCRdb's copy holds only in-frame clones and misses some; the assay was immunoSEQ multiplex PCR. V, J and clone size are taken as reported in that table, and D and trimming were inferred from the DNA itself. The table shows 55,000 to 65,000 clones, with roughly 82% occurring only once. This TCR came from a woman aged 55-70 years with acute or convalescent COVID-19. V is TRBV6-4 and J is TRBJ2-3, with D uncertain. The sample was peripheral blood. CDR3 protein: CASSEVWRDTQYF. The CDR3 DNA sequence: TGTGCCAGCAGTGAAGTGTGGAGAGATACGCAGTATTTT.